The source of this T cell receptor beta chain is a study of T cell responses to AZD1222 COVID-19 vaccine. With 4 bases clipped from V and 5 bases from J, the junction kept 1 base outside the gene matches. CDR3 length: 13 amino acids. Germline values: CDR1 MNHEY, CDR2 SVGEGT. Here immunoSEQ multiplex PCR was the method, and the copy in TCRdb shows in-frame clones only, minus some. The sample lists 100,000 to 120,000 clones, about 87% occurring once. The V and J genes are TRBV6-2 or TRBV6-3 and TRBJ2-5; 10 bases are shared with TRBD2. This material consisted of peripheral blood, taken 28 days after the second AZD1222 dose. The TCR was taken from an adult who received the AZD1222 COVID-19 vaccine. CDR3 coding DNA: TGTGCCAGCAGTTCGACTAGCGGGGAGACCCAGTACTTC. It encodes CASSSTSGETQYF.